Listed below are T cell receptor beta chains from one sample, sequenced in a study of shared clonotypes between healthy human individuals. TCRdb's table, derived via immunoSEQ multiplex PCR, lists solely in-frame clones and lacks some. The profile shows more than 1.2 million clones, around 98.5% of them singletons. Material for sequencing was naive CD4+ T cells sorted from blood. All receptors derive from a man aged 25-45 years in good health. CDR3s include the opening cysteine and the closing phenylalanine or tryptophan. A D gene is named only where the DNA matches it firmly. Where a row states a size, it is once, few, many or the class of an expanded clone; other rows omit it.

D gene,J gene,V gene,clone size,CDR3 DNA,CDR3 protein
NA,TRBJ2-7,TRBV28,NA,TGTGCCAGCAGTTTATTCTCCGGTCGGCGGGAGCAGTACTTC,CASSLFSGRREQYF
NA,TRBJ1-5,TRBV21-1,NA,TGTGCCAGCACCCCGGGACAGGTTCATCAGCCCCAGCATTTT,CASTPGQVHQPQHF
NA,TRBJ1-4,TRBV28,NA,TGTGCCAGCAGTTTTGCACAGGCCAAACTGTTTTTT,CASSFAQAKLFF
TRBD1,TRBJ2-7,TRBV18,NA,TGTGCCAGCTCACCAGGACAGGCGTCAGAGCAGTACTTC,CASSPGQASEQYF
NA,TRBJ1-5,TRBV2,NA,TGTGCCAGCAGGTCGGGACGGCGGGTGGATCAGCCCCAGCATTTT,CASRSGRRVDQPQHF
NA,TRBJ2-5,TRBV7-2,NA,TGTGCCAGCAGCTTAGGGCCAGGGGGGCAAGAGACCCAGTACTTC,CASSLGPGGQETQYF
NA,TRBJ1-2,TRBV15,NA,TGTGCCACCAGCACAGACAGCTATGGCTACACCTTC,CATSTDSYGYTF
NA,TRBJ2-3,TRBV6-6,NA,TGTGCCAGCAGTTACGGCACAGATACGCAGTATTTT,CASSYGTDTQYF
NA,TRBJ1-1,TRBV18,NA,TGTGCCAGCTCACCGTCCACAGGGCCCACTGAAGCTTTCTTT,CASSPSTGPTEAFF
NA,TRBJ1-1,TRBV19,NA,TGTGCCAGTAGTATAGAGGGAAGTACGCACACTGAAGCTTTCTTT,CASSIEGSTHTEAFF
NA,TRBJ2-5,TRBV7-9,once,TGTGCCAGCAGATCCGGACGGTTGTACCAAGAGACCCAGTACTTC,CASRSGRLYQETQYF
TRBD1,TRBJ1-2,TRBV5-1,NA,TGCGCCAGCAGCTCGCCCACCGGGACAGGGTCTGGCTACACCTTC,CASSSPTGTGSGYTF
NA,TRBJ1-1,TRBV25-1,NA,TGTGCCAGCAGTGACCACCGTCGGACTGAAGCTTTCTTT,CASSDHRRTEAFF
NA,TRBJ1-2,TRBV5-4,NA,TGTGCCAGCAGCTTGGCCCTGTTTGGTTTCGTTGGCTACACCTTC,CASSLALFGFVGYTF
TRBD2,TRBJ2-2,TRBV2,NA,TGTGCCGACAGGCTCCTTGGCGGGAGGGCCGGGGAGCTGTTTTTT,CADRLLGGRAGELFF
TRBD2,TRBJ2-3,TRBV6-1,NA,TGTGCCAGCATCGCACTGGGGGCTAGCGGGAGTACGCAGTATTTT,CASIALGASGSTQYF
NA,TRBJ1-1,TRBV7-9,once,TGTGCCATCGTGCGGGCAGCCTCGACGTGGACTGAAGCTTTCTTT,CAIVRAASTWTEAFF
NA,TRBJ2-7,TRBV5-1,NA,TGCGCCAGCAGCTTGGAGGGATTCTACGAGCAGTACTTC,CASSLEGFYEQYF
NA,TRBJ2-7,TRBV4-3,NA,TGCGCCAGCAGCCCGGGATATTCCGCGTACCGCGAGCAGTACTTC,CASSPGYSAYREQYF
NA,TRBJ1-1,TRBV5-6,NA,TGTGCCAGCAGCTTGGGAACCTACACTGAAGCTTTCTTT,CASSLGTYTEAFF
NA,TRBJ1-5,TRBV7-9,NA,TGTGCCAGCAGCTTAGCGGGGGGGGTAAATCAGCCCCAGCATTTT,CASSLAGGVNQPQHF
TRBD2,TRBJ2-1,TRBV6-1,NA,TGTGCCAGCAGTAGGACTAGGACCAACAATGAGCAGTTCTTC,CASSRTRTNNEQFF
NA,TRBJ2-3,TRBV5-1,NA,TGCGCCAGCAGCTCGCCGGGGGCAGATACGCAGTATTTT,CASSSPGADTQYF
NA,TRBJ2-2,TRBV18,NA,TGTGCCAGCTCACCATCTTTCGGGAACACCGGGGAGCTGTTTTTT,CASSPSFGNTGELFF
NA,TRBJ2-2,TRBV6-4,NA,TGTGCCAGCAGTCGCGGAACAGGGAACACCGGGGAGCTGTTTTTT,CASSRGTGNTGELFF
TRBD2,TRBJ2-3,TRBV28,once,TGTGCCAGCAGATACTCGGGACTAGCAAGGGGGGAACACACAGATACGCAGTATTTT,CASRYSGLARGEHTDTQYF
NA,TRBJ2-1,TRBV18,NA,TGTGCCAGCTCACCGACGAGATCCTACAATGAGCAGTTCTTC,CASSPTRSYNEQFF
TRBD1,TRBJ1-2,TRBV2,NA,TGTGCCAGCAGGGGACAGCTAAACTATGGCTACACCTTC,CASRGQLNYGYTF
TRBD2,TRBJ2-7,TRBV5-1,NA,TGCGCCAGCAGCTTGGATCTAGCGGGAGGGAGGGAGCAGTACTTC,CASSLDLAGGREQYF
NA,TRBJ2-3,TRBV18,NA,TGTGCCAGCTCACGGGACGTGGGCACAGATACGCAGTATTTT,CASSRDVGTDTQYF
NA,TRBJ2-1,TRBV7-2,once,TGTGCCAGCAGCCCCCAGGCGGGAAGCTACAATGAGCAGTTCTTC,CASSPQAGSYNEQFF
TRBD1,TRBJ1-5,TRBV28,NA,TGTGCCAGCAGTTTAAGGACAGGGCGCTATAGCAATCAGCCCCAGCATTTT,CASSLRTGRYSNQPQHF
NA,TRBJ1-2,TRBV21-1,NA,TGTGCCAGCAGCAATCCTGACGGATATTTTTATGGCTACACCTTC,CASSNPDGYFYGYTF
NA,TRBJ2-1,TRBV15,NA,TGTGCCACCAGCAGGCTATCTGTTACAGGGTTGGGTGAGCAGTTCTTC,CATSRLSVTGLGEQFF
NA,TRBJ2-7,TRBV10-3,once,TGTGCCATCAGTGATCTGGCCCCCTACGAGCAGTACTTC,CAISDLAPYEQYF
NA,TRBJ1-3,TRBV7-9,once,TGTGCCAGCAGCTACCGACAGCTAAAAGGAAACACCATATATTTT,CASSYRQLKGNTIYF
NA,TRBJ2-1,TRBV7-3,NA,TGTGCCAGCAGCGAACTAGCCAATGAGCAGTTCTTC,CASSELANEQFF
TRBD1,TRBJ2-7,TRBV5-5,NA,TGTGCCAGCAGCTTCGGACAGGCAGCCTACGAGCAGTACTTC,CASSFGQAAYEQYF
NA,TRBJ1-2,TRBV7-6,NA,TGTGCCAGCAGCCGCTCCCCGAATCCAGAGACTAACTATGGCTACACCTTC,CASSRSPNPETNYGYTF
NA,TRBJ2-3,TRBV18,NA,TGTGCCAGCTCACCACTATCCTGGTTGGGTAGAATTCCAGATACGCAGTATTTT,CASSPLSWLGRIPDTQYF
NA,TRBJ1-1,TRBV21-1,NA,TGTGCCAGCAGCAAGGGTCAGGGGCCTGAAGCTTTCTTT,CASSKGQGPEAFF
TRBD2,TRBJ2-7,TRBV10-3,NA,TGTGCCATCAGTGAGTCACCAGCGGGGGAACTCTACGAGCAGTACTTC,CAISESPAGELYEQYF
NA,TRBJ2-7,TRBV19,once,TGTGCCAGTAGTACCTCTCTAGGGGACCCCTCCTACGAGCAGTACTTC,CASSTSLGDPSYEQYF
NA,TRBJ2-1,TRBV14,NA,TGTGCCAGCAGCTCACTGCTATACAATGAGCAGTTCTTC,CASSSLLYNEQFF
TRBD1,TRBJ1-5,TRBV6-1,once,TGTGCCAGCAGTGAAACCGGGACAGGGGAGCCCCAGCATTTT,CASSETGTGEPQHF
NA,TRBJ1-5,TRBV7-8,NA,TGTGCCAGCAGCTTAGGGGGGGGCCGGGTTCAGCCCCAGCATTTT,CASSLGGGRVQPQHF
NA,TRBJ2-1,TRBV5-1,NA,TGCGCCAGCAGCGAGGGGAGTGCCTACAATGAGCAGTTCTTC,CASSEGSAYNEQFF
NA,TRBJ2-1,TRBV11-2,NA,TGTGCCAGCAGCTTAGCGGAGGGGGCGGGTTACAATGAGCAGTTCTTC,CASSLAEGAGYNEQFF
NA,TRBJ1-5,TRBV2,NA,TGTGCCAGCAGCGGAAGGGTCGGAGGAAATCAGCCCCAGCATTTT,CASSGRVGGNQPQHF
NA,TRBJ2-7,TRBV10-2,NA,TGCGCCAGCAGAGACCGGTCCGCTGGAGAGCAGTACTTC,CASRDRSAGEQYF